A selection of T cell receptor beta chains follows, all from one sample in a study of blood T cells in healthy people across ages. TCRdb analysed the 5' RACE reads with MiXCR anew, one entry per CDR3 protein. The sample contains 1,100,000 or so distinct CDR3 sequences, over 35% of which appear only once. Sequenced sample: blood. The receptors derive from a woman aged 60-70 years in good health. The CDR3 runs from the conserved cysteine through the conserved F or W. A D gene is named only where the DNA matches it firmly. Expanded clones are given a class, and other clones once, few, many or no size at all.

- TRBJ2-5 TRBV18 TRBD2 TGTGCCAGCTCACCTCCCGGGAGGGGAGAGACCCAGTACTTC CASSPPGRGETQYF
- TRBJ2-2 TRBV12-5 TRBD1 TGTGCTAGTGCTCTCCGGGACAGGGGTACCGGGGAGCTGTTTTTT CASALRDRGTGELFF
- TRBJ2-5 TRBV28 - TGTGCCAGCAGTCCGCCCACGGACAGCCAAGAGACCCAGTACTTC CASSPPTDSQETQYF
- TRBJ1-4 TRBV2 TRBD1 TGTGCCAGCAGATACCCTCCGGGACAGCCTCTAAGGGGTGAAAAACTGTTTTTT CASRYPPGQPLRGEKLFF
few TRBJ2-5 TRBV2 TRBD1 TGTGCCAGCAGGACTGCAGGGGGTAGAGAGACCCAGTACTTC CASRTAGGRETQYF
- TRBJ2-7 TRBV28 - TGTGCCAGCAGTCACAAAAACCGGGAGCAGTACTTC CASSHKNREQYF
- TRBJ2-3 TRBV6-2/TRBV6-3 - TGTGCCAGCAGCTTTCCAGCTGGCACAGATACGCAGTATTTT CASSFPAGTDTQYF
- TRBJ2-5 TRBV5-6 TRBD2 TGTGCCAGCAGCACTGGACTAGCGGTCCAAGAGACCCAGTACTTC CASSTGLAVQETQYF
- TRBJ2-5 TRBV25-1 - TGTGCCAGCAGTGACCAAGGATTGGGGAGAGAGACCCAGTACTTC CASSDQGLGRETQYF
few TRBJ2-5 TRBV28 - TGTGCCAGCAGTCCAATCATAGCGGTACAAGAGACCCAGTACTTC CASSPIIAVQETQYF